One and the same sample provided the 5 T cell receptor beta chains below, sequenced in a study of vaccination and CD4 T cells after COVID-19. No antigen has been assigned to these receptors. Treatment of the sample: roughly nine-day PBMC culture with coronavirus spike peptide pools or control peptides (ViraFEST assay). Cultured CD4+ T cell DNA underwent sequencing with the Oncomine TCR Beta short-read assay. TCRdb reanalysed the PCR reads using MiXCR and keeps one entry per CDR3 protein. The data contain some 21,000 distinct CDR3 sequences, approximately 59% of them singletons. Sequenced material: CD4+ T cells from blood, cultured in vitro, taken after SARS-CoV-2 vaccination. All receptors come from a human donor who received a COVID-19 vaccine.

This sequence joins TRBV6-2 or TRBV6-3 and TRBJ1-5; the D is unclear. CDR1 and CDR2 (germline): MNHEY, SVGEGT. The CDR3 extends over 15 amino acids. V shed 0 bases and J shed 4 bases, with 10 bases lying between them. The CDR3 region has the DNA TGTGCCAGCAGTTACTCGGCCATTAGGAATCAGCCCCAGCATTTT. Amino acid sequence: CASSYSAIRNQPQHF.

V is TRBV11-2 and J is TRBJ2-3, with 8 positions matching TRBD1. Per germline, CDR1 SGHAT and CDR2 FQNNGV. Trimming took 6 bases from V and 2 from J; bases not matched to a gene: 7. The CDR3 has 15 amino acids. In nucleotides, the CDR3 is TGTGCCAGCAGTACCGGGACAGGCTTCACAGATACGCAGTATTTT. Amino acids: CASSTGTGFTDTQYF.

V gene TRBV20-1 combines with J gene TRBJ2-3; D is perhaps TRBD1 or TRBD2 (5 bases each). The CDR3 consists of 15 residues. Germline V gene data show CDR1 as DFQATT and CDR2 as SNEGSKA (reference sequence). V gave up 5 bases and J gave up 4 bases, with 19 bases separating them. The chain's CDR3 is CSASVGPIGADTQYF. The DNA for the CDR3 is TGCAGTGCTTCTGTGGGACCCATAGGGGCAGATACGCAGTATTTT.

The chain couples TRBV19 to TRBJ1-1; D is undetermined. Germline values: CDR1 LNHDA, CDR2 SQIVND (reference sequence). V was cut by 0 bases and J by 1 base, with 9 bases left in between. The CDR3 loop spans 15 amino acids. This CDR3 reads CASSIDRGANTEAFF. The CDR3, as DNA: TGTGCCAGTAGTATAGATCGGGGTGCGAACACTGAAGCTTTCTTT.

This chain uses TRBV20-1 with TRBJ2-7; D possibly uses TRBD1 or TRBD2 (5 bases each). The CDR3 sequence is 15 residues long. The V end was cut by 1 base, the J end by 4 bases, with 17 bases between. Germline V lookup: CDR1 DFQATT, CDR2 SNEGSKA (reference sequence). CDR3 region: CSARGRAGRVYEQYF. In DNA form, the CDR3 reads TGCAGTGCTAGAGGGCGAGCAGGGAGAGTTTACGAGCAGTACTTC.